This T cell receptor beta chain derives from a study of T cell repertoires in cytomegalovirus infection. Overall study context: Both a matching HLA type and CMV infection were indicated by public TCR beta signatures. Findings and caveats of the study: Summed frequency of public TCR beta families distinguished CMV carriers with the relevant HLA. It was HLA-C-restricted CMV-specific TCR beta clonotypes that dominated the response ex vivo.

TCRdb re-called the reads through MiXCR, storing one row per CDR3 protein. The repertoire holds approximately 400,000 distinct CDR3 sequences, with approximately 31% as singletons. Trimming left V 5 bases short and J 5 bases short, with 12 bases between. The CDR3 loop spans 13 amino acids. CDR1 is SGHAT and CDR2 is FQDESV in the germline V gene (reference sequence). This clonotype was counted a single time. As yet, its antigen is unknown. The V gene is TRBV11-1, the J gene TRBJ1-1; no clear D gene. This receptor was taken from a human donor in good health (CMV status not recorded). Some clones in this sample may be carry-over from other donors' samples. Sequencing input: PBMCs. CDR3 sequence (DNA): TGTGCCAGCAGCCCCCGTGGGTTTACTGAAGCTTTCTTT. It codes for CASSPRGFTEAFF.